The rows below give T cell receptor beta chains drawn from one sample of a study of blood T cell repertoires in COVID-19. The protocol was immunoSEQ multiplex PCR, while the TCRdb copy is restricted to in-frame clones and leaves out a portion. The sample holds 200,000 to 300,000 clones, about 93% seen once. Sequenced material: peripheral blood. The source is a man aged 30-40 years with COVID-19, enrolled during active disease. Both conserved end residues are part of each CDR3. The D gene is left open where the match is weak. Expanded clones are given a class, and other clones once, few, many or no size at all.

J gene | V gene | clone size | D gene | CDR3 DNA | CDR3 protein
TRBJ2-2 | TRBV10-2 | NA | TRBD2 | TGCGCCAGCAGTGTAGGTAGCGGGAGCGGGGAGCTGTTTTTT | CASSVGSGSGELFF
TRBJ1-4 | TRBV27 | NA | TRBD1 | TGTGCCAGCAGTTTATCCCGACAGGGGGTCCTGCTCACTGAAAAACTGTTTTTT | CASSLSRQGVLLTEKLFF
TRBJ2-3 | TRBV14 | NA | TRBD1 | TGTGCCAGCAGCCAAGATGTCGGGACAGCTAGCACAGATACGCAGTATTTT | CASSQDVGTASTDTQYF
TRBJ2-5 | TRBV3-1/TRBV3-2 | NA | NA | TGTGCCAGCAGCCCGTGGACTAGAGGGGGGCAAGAGACCCAGTACTTC | CASSPWTRGGQETQYF
TRBJ2-4 | TRBV13 | NA | TRBD1 | TGTGCCAGCAGTCTAAGGACAGGGGGGGACATTCAGTACTTC | CASSLRTGGDIQYF
TRBJ1-5 | TRBV6-5 | NA | NA | TGTGCCAGCAGCGCGACGGGTAGCAATCAGCCCCAGCATTTT | CASSATGSNQPQHF
TRBJ2-7 | TRBV7-9 | NA | TRBD1 | TGTGCCAGCAGCGTGTCCGGGACAGCCTACGAGCAGTACTTC | CASSVSGTAYEQYF
TRBJ1-2 | TRBV5-4 | NA | NA | TGTGCCAGCAGCCCCCAGGGGCTAGAATATGGCTACACCTTC | CASSPQGLEYGYTF
TRBJ1-1 | TRBV13 | NA | NA | TGTGCCAGCAGCTTGGCTGAGGGCAGGTACTCTGAAGCTTTCTTT | CASSLAEGRYSEAFF
TRBJ1-1 | TRBV30 | NA | NA | TGTGCCTGGAGAACAGGGTGGTTCGACACTGAAGCTTTCTTT | CAWRTGWFDTEAFF
TRBJ2-2 | TRBV4-2 | NA | TRBD2 | TGTGCCAGCAGCCAAGAAGGACTAGCGCCGAACACCGGGGAGCTGTTTTTT | CASSQEGLAPNTGELFF
TRBJ1-2 | TRBV6-2/TRBV6-3 | NA | TRBD1 | TGTGCCAGCAGTAAATCCGGGACAGGGTACAGCTATGGCTACACCTTC | CASSKSGTGYSYGYTF
TRBJ1-5 | TRBV29-1 | NA | TRBD1 | TGCAGCGCCAAGACAGGGACGAATCAGCCCCAGCATTTT | CSAKTGTNQPQHF
TRBJ1-5 | TRBV11-1 | NA | NA | TGTGCCAGCAGCCTCAAAAACGTACGGGTTTGTCAGCCCCAGCATTTT | CASSLKNVRVCQPQHF
TRBJ2-7 | TRBV6-5 | NA | TRBD2 | TGTGCCAGCAGGACTAGCGGGGTCTCCTACGAGCAGTACTTC | CASRTSGVSYEQYF
TRBJ1-6 | TRBV2 | NA | NA | TGTGCCAGCAGTGACGACAGGCCTAGCTCCTATAATTCACCCCTCCACTTT | CASSDDRPSSYNSPLHF
TRBJ2-5 | TRBV11-2 | NA | TRBD2 | TGTGCCAGCAGCTCGGGACTAGCAGAGACCCAGTACTTC | CASSSGLAETQYF
TRBJ1-2 | TRBV27 | NA | NA | TGTGCCAGCAGTTTATCGTTGAGGGGAGGGGGGGCCTATGGCTACACCTTC | CASSLSLRGGGAYGYTF
TRBJ2-1 | TRBV19 | NA | NA | TGTGCCAGTAGTGTACAGGCAGGGGGGAGCTCCTACAATGAGCAGTTCTTC | CASSVQAGGSSYNEQFF
TRBJ2-2 | TRBV7-9 | NA | NA | TGTGCCAGCAGCTCACAGGGTGTCGGGAACACCGGGGAGCTGTTTTTT | CASSSQGVGNTGELFF
TRBJ1-2 | TRBV6-5 | NA | NA | TGTGCCAGCATTGTCGGAGTGGGCTATGGCTACACCTTC | CASIVGVGYGYTF
TRBJ2-7 | TRBV25-1 | once | TRBD1 | TGTGCCAGCAGTGAATATAGGGGGACAGAGTACGAGCAGTACTTC | CASSEYRGTEYEQYF
TRBJ2-7 | TRBV5-6 | NA | NA | TGTGCCAGCAGCCTATCAGGAGCGGCTTACGAGCAGTACTTC | CASSLSGAAYEQYF
TRBJ2-2 | TRBV19 | NA | TRBD2 | TGTGCCAGTAGTATTTTAGCGGGGAGCGGAGGGGAGCTGTTTTTT | CASSILAGSGGELFF
TRBJ1-1 | TRBV6-5 | NA | NA | TGTGCCAGCAGATCAGGGATTTTAGCTTTCTTT | CASRSGILAFF
TRBJ1-2 | TRBV7-3 | NA | TRBD1 | TGTGCCAGCAGCCCGACAGGGGGTTACGAGGGCTACACCTTC | CASSPTGGYEGYTF
TRBJ1-3 | TRBV6-6 | NA | TRBD1 | TGTGCCAGCAGTGACAGGGCGGACACCATATATTTT | CASSDRADTIYF
TRBJ1-6 | TRBV9 | NA | NA | TGTGCCAGCAGCGCAACACAGGGAAGGAATTCACCCCTCCACTTT | CASSATQGRNSPLHF
TRBJ2-4 | TRBV5-6 | NA | NA | TGTGCCAGCAGCTTGTACGGGGGAGGCAAAAACATTCAGTACTTC | CASSLYGGGKNIQYF
TRBJ1-1 | TRBV5-4 | NA | TRBD1 | TGTGCCAGCAGCTTGGCTGGCCACAGGGGGAACACTGAAGCTTTCTTT | CASSLAGHRGNTEAFF
TRBJ2-1 | TRBV4-1 | NA | NA | TGCGCCAGCAGCCAAGGGGTGGGGACACAATACAATGAGCAGTTCTTC | CASSQGVGTQYNEQFF
TRBJ1-1 | TRBV28 | NA | TRBD1 | TGTGCCAGCAGCGGACAGGGCCTGAGAGGGCGGCCTGAAGCTTTCTTT | CASSGQGLRGRPEAFF
TRBJ2-2 | TRBV6-5 | NA | TRBD1 | TGTGCCAACACAGGGGACACCGGGGAGCTGTTTTTT | CANTGDTGELFF
TRBJ2-3 | TRBV6-2/TRBV6-3 | NA | TRBD2 | TGTGCCAGCAGCCTCGGGACTAGCGGGGGATTAGATACGCAGTATTTT | CASSLGTSGGLDTQYF
TRBJ1-1 | TRBV25-1 | NA | NA | TGTGCCAGCAGAGGGGTCCCCCGAGAAGCTTTCTTT | CASRGVPREAFF
TRBJ2-7 | TRBV5-1 | NA | TRBD2 | TGCGCCAGCAGCTTCGGGACTAGCATCTACGAGCAGTACTTC | CASSFGTSIYEQYF
TRBJ2-1 | TRBV20-1 | NA | NA | TGCAGTGCTAGTCGGCTAGCGTCGGGGAATGAGCAGTTCTTC | CSASRLASGNEQFF
TRBJ2-2 | TRBV19 | NA | NA | TGTGCCAGTAGGGGGGGTGCGAACACCGGGGAGCTGTTTTTT | CASRGGANTGELFF
TRBJ1-1 | TRBV4-1 | NA | TRBD1 | TGCGCCAGCAGCCAAGATCTGCAGGGGGCGATGAACACTGAAGCTTTCTTT | CASSQDLQGAMNTEAFF
TRBJ2-5 | TRBV20-1 | once | TRBD2 | TGCAGTGCTAGTAGCGGGGGGCACCAAGAGACCCAGTACTTC | CSASSGGHQETQYF
TRBJ1-1 | TRBV4-2 | few | TRBD1 | TGTGCCAGCAGACTAGACACAGGGGGCGCTGAGCGAGTAGCTTTCTTT | CASRLDTGGAERVAFF
TRBJ1-4 | TRBV6-5 | NA | NA | TGTGCCAGCAGCCCGATGGGGGGAACTAATGAAAAACTGTTTTTT | CASSPMGGTNEKLFF
TRBJ2-5 | TRBV19 | NA | TRBD2 | TGTGCCAGTAGTATACCTATAGCGGGGGGGCACGAGACCCAGTACTTC | CASSIPIAGGHETQYF
TRBJ1-4 | TRBV5-1 | NA | TRBD1 | TGCGCCAGCAGCCCGCGACAGGGACCGGCTAATGAAAAACTGTTTTTT | CASSPRQGPANEKLFF
TRBJ1-4 | TRBV5-5 | NA | NA | TGTGCCAGCAGCCGACAGTCTGCAACTAATGAAAAACTGTTTTTT | CASSRQSATNEKLFF
TRBJ1-2 | TRBV2 | NA | NA | TGTGCCAGCAGTGACAGGGTATATAACTATGGCTACACCTTC | CASSDRVYNYGYTF
TRBJ2-1 | TRBV5-6 | NA | TRBD1 | TGTGCCAGCAGCTTGGCGACAGGGACCGATGAGCAGTTCTTC | CASSLATGTDEQFF
TRBJ2-3 | TRBV7-3 | NA | NA | TGTGCCAGCAGCTTCGGACAGCAGCACACAGATACGCAGTATTTT | CASSFGQQHTDTQYF
TRBJ1-5 | TRBV15 | NA | NA | TGTGCCACCAGCGGTAGGGAGTACGGCAATCAGCCCCAGCATTTT | CATSGREYGNQPQHF
TRBJ1-1 | TRBV5-6 | once | NA | TGTGCCAGCAGCTTGGAGAGGAACACTGAAGCTTTCTTT | CASSLERNTEAFF
TRBJ1-2 | TRBV4-1 | NA | TRBD1 | TGCGCCAGCAGCCAAGACGGGACAGAGGGCTATGGCTACACCTTC | CASSQDGTEGYGYTF
TRBJ2-7 | TRBV5-6 | once | NA | TGTGCCAGCAGCTTGTGGGGGAATCTGGGGGGATACGAGCAGTACTTC | CASSLWGNLGGYEQYF
TRBJ1-5 | TRBV30 | NA | TRBD1 | TGTGCCTGGAGTGGGACAGGGGGGACATACAGCAATCAGCCCCAGCATTTT | CAWSGTGGTYSNQPQHF
TRBJ1-1 | TRBV7-9 | NA | TRBD1 | TGTGCCAGCAGCCTCCCGACAGGGGTTGGTACTGAAGCTTTCTTT | CASSLPTGVGTEAFF
TRBJ1-5 | TRBV15 | NA | TRBD1 | TGTGCCACCAGCAGCGGCGGGACAGGACCTAATCAGCCCCAGCATTTT | CATSSGGTGPNQPQHF
TRBJ2-2 | TRBV5-1 | NA | NA | TGCGCCAGCAGCTTGGCACCAGGAACGAACACCGGGGAGCTGTTTTTT | CASSLAPGTNTGELFF
TRBJ2-2 | TRBV29-1 | NA | NA | TGCAGCGTTGTCCAGGGTTTGGCCGGGGAGCTGTTTTTT | CSVVQGLAGELFF
TRBJ1-2 | TRBV19 | NA | NA | TGTGCCAGTAGGTCCCTGGGGGCTGACTATGGCTACACCTTC | CASRSLGADYGYTF